Below, 7 T cell receptor beta chains from the same sample are listed, as sequenced in a study of shared clonotypes between healthy human individuals. Measured with immunoSEQ multiplex PCR; TCRdb has only the in-frame clones, and not every one. There are roughly 2.2 million clones in the sample; more than 80% occur only once, and roughly 0.36% lies in the top ten. Sequencing was performed on naive CD4+ T cells from PBMCs. Subset noted: CD45RA+ positively selected. The receptors here all came from a man in his late teens or twenties in good health. Some clones in this sample may be carry-over from other donors' samples.

V is TRBV5-4 and J is TRBJ2-3; perhaps TRBD2 as D (6 bases). Germline CDR1 SGHNT, CDR2 YYREEE (reference sequence). V lost 0 bases and J lost 7, with 15 bases in between. The CDR3 runs to 15 residues. The CDR3 here is CASSLVTGVGNTQYF. In DNA form, the CDR3 reads TGTGCCAGCAGCTTGGTCACGGGAGTAGGGAATACGCAGTATTTT. The whole variable domain, remainder taken from reference TRBV5-4 and TRBJ2-3, is ETGVTQSPTHLIKTRGQQVTLRCSSQSGHNTVSWYQQALGQGPQFIFQYYREEENGRGNFPPRFSGLQFPNYSSELNVNALELDDSALYLCASSLVTGVGNTQYFGPGTRLTVL.

The chain links TRBV6-6 to TRBJ1-4, with 7 bases that match TRBD1. This CDR3 comprises 13 residues. Germline CDR1 and CDR2: MNHNY and SVGAGI (reference sequence). The ends lost 8 bases at V and 8 bases at J; junction bases unmatched: 8. DNA of the CDR3: TGTGCCAGCGAGGACAGGATTATAGAAAAACTGTTTTTT. Amino acids: CASEDRIIEKLFF.

CDR3 amino acids: CASKKYGQGAYEQYF. CDR3 coding DNA: TGTGCCAGTAAAAAGTATGGGCAGGGTGCCTACGAGCAGTACTTC. The J gene is TRBJ2-7, the V gene TRBV19, with D maybe TRBD1 (5 bases). Trimming removed 7 bases from V and 2 bases from J, with 18 bases in between. The CDR3 consists of 15 residues. Per germline, CDR1 LNHDA and CDR2 SQIVND (reference sequence). The variable domain in full, completed from reference TRBV19 and TRBJ2-7, reads DGGITQSPKYLFRKEGQNVTLSCEQNLNHDAMYWYRQDPGQGLRLIYYSQIVNDFQKGDIAEGYSVSREKKESFPLTVTSAQKNPTAFYLCASKKYGQGAYEQYFGPGTRLTVT.

The count of this clone is one. The chain is built from TRBV2 and TRBJ2-7, with D possibly matching TRBD2 (6 bases). The CDR3 covers 13 residues. Trimming took 6 bases from V and 3 from J, leaving 12 bases between them. Looked up from germline, CDR1 is SNHLY and CDR2 is FYNNEI. For the CDR3, the DNA is TGTGCCAGCAGCGGCGGGGAGATCTACGAGCAGTACTTC. Protein product: CASSGGEIYEQYF.

The chain employs TRBV28 and TRBJ1-5; D gene ambiguous. The length of the CDR3 is 13 residues. The V gene lost 5 bases and the J gene lost 0 bases, with 5 bases spanning the gap. CDR1 and CDR2 (germline): MDHEN, SYDVKM. As DNA, the CDR3 is TGTGCCAGCAGTATGGATAGCAATCAGCCCCAGCATTTT. This translates into CASSMDSNQPQHF. Based on the CDR3 plus reference TRBV28 and TRBJ1-5, the full variable domain is DVKVTQSSRYLVKRTGEKVFLECVQDMDHENMFWYRQDPGLGLRLIYFSYDVKMKEKGDIPEGYSVSREKKERFSLILESASTNQTSMYLCASSMDSNQPQHFGDGTRLSIL.

V and J are TRBV25-1 and TRBJ1-6; D perhaps matches TRBD1 (6 bases). The CDR3 consists of 16 residues. Germline V CDR1 and CDR2: MGHDK, SYGVNS. V was clipped by 8 bases and J by 1 base, with 15 bases between them. The CDR3 nucleotides read TGTGCCAGCCGAGACAGGAAATTGTCCTATAATTCACCCCTCCACTTT. Residues: CASRDRKLSYNSPLHF.

In the case of this clone: The same CDR3 can be traced to other DNA sequences in this sample. This chain links TRBV5-1 with TRBJ1-3; unclear D gene. The V end lost 0 bases, the J end lost 0 bases, and 4 bases lay between the germline ends. The germline gives CDR1 SGHRS, CDR2 YFSETQ. The CDR3 extends over 14 amino acids. The CDR3 spells CASSLAFSGNTIYF. For the CDR3, the DNA is TGCGCCAGCAGCTTGGCCTTCTCTGGAAACACCATATATTTT.